In this sample, the clone carrying this TCR beta chain turned up a few times. Its antigen is as yet unknown. Method: immunoSEQ multiplex PCR; TCRdb's copy keeps in-frame clones and lacks some. The sample includes about 130,000 clones, about 89% seen only once; the top ten take 4.2%. The data stem from a study of T cell responses to AZD1222 COVID-19 vaccine. Study-wide results and caveats: The CD4 TCRs associated with vaccination extended across spike and predominated at 160-218 and 743-854. The study reported that nearly half of spike-specific TCRs target unmutated variant regions.

Germline values: CDR1 SGHAT, CDR2 FQNNGV. With 5 bases clipped from V and 3 bases from J, the junction kept 9 bases outside the gene matches. The CDR3 runs to 16 residues. The chain uses TRBV11-2 and TRBJ2-1, with TRBD2 matching over 8 bases. The receptor was derived from an adult in good health. The sequencing here drew on peripheral blood, taken on day 0 of AZD1222 vaccination. CDR3 sequence (DNA): TGTGCCAGCAGCCCATGGCGGGGGGCGAGCTACAATGAGCAGTTCTTC. Encoded protein: CASSPWRGASYNEQFF.